This T cell receptor (beta chain) was sequenced in a study of blood T cell repertoires in COVID-19. Background on the study: Some COVID-19 samples were acute and others convalescent; all came from the United States, Italy and Spain. PBMCs, B-cell-depleted T cells, or T cells were the source of the cDNA or gDNA that made up the material.

Participants spanned ages about 18 to 100 years and resided in 20 to 30 US areas. This CDR3 is built from 17 residues. V lost 2 bases and J 6 bases, leaving 20 bases between the germline ends. Germline CDR1 is MGHDK and CDR2 is SYGVNS. Per the study methods: Nucleated cell counts were estimated from reference gene primer amplification. Generated by immunoSEQ multiplex PCR, the TCRdb table keeps only in-frame clones and is missing some. V, J and clone size were drawn from that table, and D and trimming were deduced from the DNA. The profile shows almost 250,000 clones, around 89% of them singletons. V gene TRBV25-1 combines with J gene TRBJ2-1, with a tentative D call TRBD2 (7 bases). The TCR sequence derives from a woman aged 30 to 39 who had recovered from COVID-19. The sequenced sample consisted of PBMCs or T cells enriched from blood (not recorded which). The CDR3 DNA reads TGTGCCAGCAGTGAAAATGTAGGTTGGGGAGGGGGCAATGAGCAGTTCTTC. It encodes CASSENVGWGGGNEQFF.